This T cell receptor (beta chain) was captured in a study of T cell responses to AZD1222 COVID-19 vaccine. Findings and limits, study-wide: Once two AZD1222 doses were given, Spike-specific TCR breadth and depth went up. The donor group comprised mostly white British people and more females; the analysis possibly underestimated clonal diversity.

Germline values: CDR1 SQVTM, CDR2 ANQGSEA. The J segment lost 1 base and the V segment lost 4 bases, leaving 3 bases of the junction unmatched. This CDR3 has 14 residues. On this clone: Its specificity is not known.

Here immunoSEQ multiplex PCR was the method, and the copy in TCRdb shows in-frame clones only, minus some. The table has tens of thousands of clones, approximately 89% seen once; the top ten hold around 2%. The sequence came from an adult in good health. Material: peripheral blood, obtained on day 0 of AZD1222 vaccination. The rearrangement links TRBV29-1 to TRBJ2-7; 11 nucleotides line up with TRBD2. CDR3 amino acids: CSVVGLAGSYEQYF. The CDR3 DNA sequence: TGCAGCGTTGTCGGACTAGCGGGTTCCTACGAGCAGTACTTC.